The 10 T cell receptor beta chains below come from one sample, sequenced in a study of blood T cell repertoires in COVID-19. Repertoires were generated with immunoSEQ multiplex PCR, while TCRdb's copy carries only in-frame clones and drops some. The profile shows more than 300,000 clones, around 92% of them singletons. The sequencing sample was made of PBMCs or T cells enriched from blood (not recorded which). These receptors were collected from a woman in her 30s who had recovered from COVID-19.

The CDR3 DNA reads as TGTGCCAGCAGTTCGAGCGATAAAGTGACTAGCGGCCATACAATGAAGGAGTTCTTC. This encodes CASSSSDKVTSGHTMKEFF. This sequence joins TRBV27 and TRBJ2-1; TRBD2 agrees at 9 bases. Germline lookup yields CDR1 MNHEY and CDR2 SMNVEV (reference sequence). This CDR3 has 19 residues. Losses at the gene ends were 4 bases for V and 14 bases for J; bases not matched to a gene: 27.

The rearrangement uses TRBV7-2 and TRBJ2-1; 9 bases match TRBD2. CDR1 SGHTA and CDR2 FQGNSA come from the germline V gene. The CDR3 totals 15 residues. V shed 3 bases and J 6 bases; nucleotides not matched to a gene: 6. CDR3 coding DNA: TGTGCCAGCAGCTTTTTTAGCGGGAGTGTCAATGAGCAGTTCTTC. Its protein product is CASSFFSGSVNEQFF.

This chain joins TRBV3-1 (or the pseudogene TRBV3-2) and TRBJ2-1; TRBD2 matches at 7 bases. The ends lost 1 base at V and 10 bases at J; junction bases unmatched: 4. CDR3 length: 13 residues. Germline values: CDR1 LGHDT, CDR2 YNNKEL (reference sequence). The CDR3 protein is CASSQGRREEQFF. CDR3 nucleotides: TGTGCCAGCAGCCAAGGGAGGCGGGAGGAGCAGTTCTTC.

The chain carries TRBV5-4 and TRBJ2-1, with 8 bases lining up with TRBD2. Germline assignment: CDR1 SGHNT and CDR2 YYREEE (reference sequence). The CDR3 loop spans 15 amino acids. Unmatched junction bases numbered 9, after V lost 1 base and J lost 9 bases. The CDR3 reads CASSLLGLALGEQFF. Here the CDR3 DNA reads TGTGCCAGCAGCTTGTTAGGACTAGCTCTCGGTGAGCAGTTCTTC.

V gene TRBV28 combines with J gene TRBJ2-5, with 9 positions matching TRBD1. The junction had 9 bases not matched to a gene; V was cut back by 6 bases and J by 7 bases. The CDR3 runs to 14 residues. Germline V gene lookup returns CDR1 MDHEN and CDR2 SYDVKM. The CDR3 sequence is CASRGPNRGRTQYF. The CDR3, as DNA: TGTGCCAGCAGGGGTCCGAACAGGGGGCGGACCCAGTACTTC. The whole variable domain, filled in from reference TRBV28 and TRBJ2-5, reads DVKVTQSSRYLVKRTGEKVFLECVQDMDHENMFWYRQDPGLGLRLIYFSYDVKMKEKGDIPEGYSVSREKKERFSLILESASTNQTSMYLCASRGPNRGRTQYFGPGTRLLVL.

The chain carries TRBV19 and TRBJ2-2; 9 bases are a match to TRBD2. V was clipped by 6 bases and J by 6 bases; unmatched bases: 14. The CDR3 runs to 17 residues. The germline gives CDR1 LNHDA, CDR2 SQIVND (reference sequence). The CDR3 DNA reads as TGTGCCAGTAGACCGATAGCGGGAGTAAGGGAGGCCGGGGAGCTGTTTTTT. It yields the protein CASRPIAGVREAGELFF.

In this sample, this clone turned up once. The chain couples TRBV10-1 to TRBJ1-1; 7 bases agree with TRBD1. The germline V gene encodes CDR1 WNHNN and CDR2 SYGVQD (reference sequence). The CDR3 runs to 15 residues. V was clipped by 4 bases and J by 0 bases; unmatched bases: 5. CDR3 in amino acids: CASSGHRGLNTEAFF. The CDR3 bases are TGCGCCAGCAGTGGCCACAGGGGCCTGAACACTGAAGCTTTCTTT.

Concerning this clone: Other DNA sequences in this sample translate to the same CDR3. V is TRBV5-1 and J is TRBJ2-1, with TRBD2 matching 7 bases. Trimming at V came to 0 bases and at J to 3 bases, leaving 3 bases not matched to a gene. CDR1 SGHRS and CDR2 YFSETQ come from the germline V gene. The CDR3 totals 15 residues. The CDR3 region is CASSLAGLLYNEQFF. The CDR3 coding sequence is TGCGCCAGCAGCTTGGCGGGACTACTCTACAATGAGCAGTTCTTC.

The V and J genes are TRBV7-9 and TRBJ1-1; TRBD1 aligns across 7 bases. The length of the CDR3 is 14 residues. The V and J ends lost 5 bases and 4 bases, in that order; junction bases with no gene match: 7. Germline values: CDR1 SEHNR, CDR2 FQNEAQ (reference sequence). This CDR3 is CASSHRQGGTEAFF. The CDR3 bases are TGTGCCAGCAGCCACAGACAGGGAGGCACTGAAGCTTTCTTT.

The V gene is TRBV21-1, the J gene TRBJ2-3; TRBD1 was called by the table and not checked on the DNA. TRBV21-1 is a known pseudogene. The CDR3 spans 17 residues. DNA of the CDR3: TGTGCCAGCCCCAAAGCCCCGGGACAGGGGGCGGCAGATACGCAGTATTTT. It encodes CASPKAPGQGAADTQYF.